The T cell receptor (beta chain) described here comes from a study of shared clonotypes between healthy human individuals. Across the whole study: A donor's plate count was three for CD4 naive and three for CD4 memory; CD8 naive had two and CD8 memory one. Study-wide points: Since donors were few, the genetic and exposure-history diversity represented was limited. Naive subsets, compared against memory subsets, generally had larger estimated richness values.

An even split of each subset's genomic DNA across several immunoSEQ plates was performed. Method: immunoSEQ multiplex PCR; TCRdb's copy keeps in-frame clones and lacks some. The table records some 740,000 clones, 92% of them present only once. Germline assignment: CDR1 MGHRA and CDR2 YSYEKL. V was clipped by 0 bases and J by 4 bases, with 16 bases between them. The CDR3 extends over 16 amino acids. Concerning this clone itself: Its antigen is currently unknown.

Terminally differentiated effector memory CD45RA+ cells were excluded from the naive CD8 cells, which were CD45RO-negative and positively selected for CCR7. The rearrangement joins TRBV4-1 to TRBJ2-7; perhaps TRBD2 as D (7 bases). Specimen: naive CD8+ T cells sorted from blood. This TCR derives from a man between 25 and 39 years old in good health. The CDR3 bases are TGCGCCAGCAGCCAAGATCACTTGGGGGGGGCATACGAGCAGTACTTC. As protein: CASSQDHLGGAYEQYF.